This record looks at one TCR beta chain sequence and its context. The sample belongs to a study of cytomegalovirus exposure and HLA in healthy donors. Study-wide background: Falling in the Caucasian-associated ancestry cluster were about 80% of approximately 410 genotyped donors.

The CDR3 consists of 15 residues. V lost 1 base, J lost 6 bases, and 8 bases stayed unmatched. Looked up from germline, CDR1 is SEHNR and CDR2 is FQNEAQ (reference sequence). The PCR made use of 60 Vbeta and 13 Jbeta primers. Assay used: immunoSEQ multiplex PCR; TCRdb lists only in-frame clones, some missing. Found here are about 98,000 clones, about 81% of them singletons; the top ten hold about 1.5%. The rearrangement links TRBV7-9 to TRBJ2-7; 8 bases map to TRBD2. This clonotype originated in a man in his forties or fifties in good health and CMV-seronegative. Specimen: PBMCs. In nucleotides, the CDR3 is TGTGCCAGCAGCTTAGATCTAGGCGGGGGGAGCGAGCAGTACTTC. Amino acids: CASSLDLGGGSEQYF. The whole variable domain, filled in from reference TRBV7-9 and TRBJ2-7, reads DTGVSQNPRHKITKRGQNVTFRCDPISEHNRLYWYRQTLGQGPEFLTYFQNEAQLEKSRLLSDRFSAERPKGSFSTLEIQRTEQGDSAMYLCASSLDLGGGSEQYFGPGTRLTVT.